A selection of T cell receptor beta chains follows, all from one sample in a study of blood T cell repertoires in COVID-19. The method was immunoSEQ multiplex PCR; TCRdb's version includes in-frame clones alone and lacks a portion of them. The sample yields about 60,000 clones, roughly 80% seen once. The sequenced sample was peripheral blood. The receptors were gathered from a human donor in a cohort sampled during active COVID-19. Both conserved end residues are part of each CDR3. The D gene is left open where the match is weak. Expanded clones get a size class; other rows say once, few or many, or leave the size out.

j_call: TRBJ1-1
v_call: TRBV7-9
d_call: TRBD1
clone_size: NA
cdr3_nt: TGTGCCAGCAGCTTAGACAGACAGGGTCACACTGAAGCTTTCTTT
cdr3_aa: CASSLDRQGHTEAFF

j_call: TRBJ1-5
v_call: TRBV28
d_call: TRBD1
clone_size: NA
cdr3_nt: TGTGCCAGCAGTTTACTTCACCGGACAGGGTTAGTCCAGCCCCAGCATTTT
cdr3_aa: CASSLLHRTGLVQPQHF

j_call: TRBJ1-2
v_call: TRBV30
d_call: NA
clone_size: few
cdr3_nt: TGTGCCTGGACCCTCGACAGAATAAGCTACACCTTC
cdr3_aa: CAWTLDRISYTF

j_call: TRBJ2-1
v_call: TRBV7-9
d_call: TRBD2
clone_size: few
cdr3_nt: TGTGCCAGCAGCCAACTAGCGGGAGGGAGAAATGAGCAGTTCTTC
cdr3_aa: CASSQLAGGRNEQFF

j_call: TRBJ2-1
v_call: TRBV19
d_call: TRBD1
clone_size: NA
cdr3_nt: TGTGCCAGTATCCGGGACAGAGAGCAGTTCTTC
cdr3_aa: CASIRDREQFF

j_call: TRBJ2-4
v_call: TRBV11-2
d_call: NA
clone_size: NA
cdr3_nt: TGTGCCAGCAGCTTTTCTGGCGCGGTCAACATTCAGTACTTC
cdr3_aa: CASSFSGAVNIQYF

j_call: TRBJ1-4
v_call: TRBV3-1/TRBV3-2
d_call: NA
clone_size: NA
cdr3_nt: TGTGCCAGCAGCCAAGAGTGGCAGGGGAATGAAAAACTGTTTTTT
cdr3_aa: CASSQEWQGNEKLFF

j_call: TRBJ2-5
v_call: TRBV4-3
d_call: TRBD2
clone_size: once
cdr3_nt: TGCGCCAGCAGCCAAGATCCCCCCGACGGGGGGAATTACCAAGAGACCCAGTACTTC
cdr3_aa: CASSQDPPDGGNYQETQYF

j_call: TRBJ2-7
v_call: TRBV27
d_call: TRBD2
clone_size: NA
cdr3_nt: TGTGCCAGCAGTTTACTTACCGGGACTAGCATCTCCCACGAGCAGTACTTC
cdr3_aa: CASSLLTGTSISHEQYF

j_call: TRBJ1-5
v_call: TRBV19
d_call: NA
clone_size: NA
cdr3_nt: TGTGCCAGTAGTGACGGGGGCAATCAGCCCCAGCATTTT
cdr3_aa: CASSDGGNQPQHF

j_call: TRBJ2-1
v_call: TRBV3-1/TRBV3-2
d_call: TRBD2
clone_size: NA
cdr3_nt: TGTGCCAGCAGCCTGGGACTAGCCTCCTACAATGAGCAGTTCTTC
cdr3_aa: CASSLGLASYNEQFF

j_call: TRBJ2-7
v_call: TRBV19
d_call: TRBD2
clone_size: NA
cdr3_nt: TGTGCCAGTAGTAGCGGGAGGGCTGGCGAGCAGTACTTC
cdr3_aa: CASSSGRAGEQYF

j_call: TRBJ2-7
v_call: TRBV7-2
d_call: TRBD1
clone_size: NA
cdr3_nt: TGTGCCAGCAGCAGACGGGACAGTTCCTACGAGCAGTACTTC
cdr3_aa: CASSRRDSSYEQYF

j_call: TRBJ2-7
v_call: TRBV3-1/TRBV3-2
d_call: NA
clone_size: NA
cdr3_nt: TGTGCCAGCAGCCAGGGGGCTGATCGGGAGCAGTACTTC
cdr3_aa: CASSQGADREQYF

j_call: TRBJ2-7
v_call: TRBV18
d_call: NA
clone_size: NA
cdr3_nt: TGTGCCAGCTCACACCTCGGGAAAAACTCCTACGAGCAGTACTTC
cdr3_aa: CASSHLGKNSYEQYF

j_call: TRBJ2-7
v_call: TRBV28
d_call: TRBD1
clone_size: NA
cdr3_nt: TGTGCCAGCACGGGTCACAGGGGCGACTACGAGCAGTACTTC
cdr3_aa: CASTGHRGDYEQYF

j_call: TRBJ2-1
v_call: TRBV7-8
d_call: NA
clone_size: NA
cdr3_nt: TGTGCCAGCAGCTCGGTAGCGAGGAATGAGCAGTTCTTC
cdr3_aa: CASSSVARNEQFF

j_call: TRBJ1-1
v_call: TRBV14
d_call: NA
clone_size: NA
cdr3_nt: TGTGCCAGCAGCCGGCCGATGAACACTGAAGCTTTCTTT
cdr3_aa: CASSRPMNTEAFF

j_call: TRBJ2-5
v_call: TRBV4-1
d_call: TRBD1
clone_size: NA
cdr3_nt: TGCGCCAGCAGCCACCTAGGACAGGGGGACCAAGAGACCCAGTACTTC
cdr3_aa: CASSHLGQGDQETQYF

j_call: TRBJ2-1
v_call: TRBV5-4
d_call: NA
clone_size: NA
cdr3_nt: TGTGCCAGCAGCACCGGGACATGGGAGTTCTTC
cdr3_aa: CASSTGTWEFF

j_call: TRBJ2-1
v_call: TRBV19
d_call: TRBD2
clone_size: NA
cdr3_nt: TGTGCCAGTAGTATAGATGGGTCTAGCGGGAGATTTTACAATGAGCAGTTCTTC
cdr3_aa: CASSIDGSSGRFYNEQFF

j_call: TRBJ2-3
v_call: TRBV3-1/TRBV3-2
d_call: NA
clone_size: once
cdr3_nt: TGTGCCAGCAGCCACAGGGCTTTACGACTAGGGACTAGCACAGATACGCAGTATTTT
cdr3_aa: CASSHRALRLGTSTDTQYF

j_call: TRBJ2-2
v_call: TRBV18
d_call: TRBD1
clone_size: NA
cdr3_nt: TGTGCCAGCTCACAGGGACAGGGCTATAACACCGGGGAGCTGTTTTTT
cdr3_aa: CASSQGQGYNTGELFF

j_call: TRBJ2-2
v_call: TRBV4-3
d_call: NA
clone_size: NA
cdr3_nt: TGCGCCAGCAGCCAGGGACTTGGGGGAACCGGGGAGCTGTTTTTT
cdr3_aa: CASSQGLGGTGELFF

j_call: TRBJ2-5
v_call: TRBV6-1
d_call: NA
clone_size: NA
cdr3_nt: TGTGCCAGCAGTGAGGCCGCCGGGGGTCAAGAGACCCAGTACTTC
cdr3_aa: CASSEAAGGQETQYF